The sample holds a few counts of the clone carrying this T cell receptor (beta chain). There are 14 residues in the CDR3. CDR1 and CDR2 from the germline V gene are MGHRA and YSYEKL. V was cut by 4 bases and J by 2 bases, with 12 bases left in between. TCRdb re-called the 5' RACE reads with MiXCR, one entry per CDR3 protein. The top ten clones hold 35% to 40% of a sample with 150,000 to 200,000 distinct CDR3 sequences, approximately 10% of them seen once. This sample stems from a study of T cells after yellow fever vaccination. Study-wide context: It was SMART-Seq v4 Ultra Low Input that prepared the fractions with low cell numbers.

The gene calls are TRBV4-1 and TRBJ2-7; D not resolved. The sequencing used CD8+ T cells sorted from PBMCs, collected 15 days after the yellow fever booster vaccination. This sequence originates from a man between 18 and 35 years old who received the YFV17D yellow fever vaccine. CDR3 residues: CASSPSWAAYEQYV. CDR3 coding DNA: TGCGCCAGCAGCCCAAGTTGGGCAGCCTACGAGCAGTACGTC.